One and the same sample provided the 6 T cell receptor beta chains below, sequenced in a study of blood T cell repertoires in COVID-19 (TCRdb year 2020). Library method: the immunoSEQ multiplex PCR assay. The table comes from immuneACCESS by way of TCRdb, which keeps in-frame sequences with V and J called. Part of the clones is missing from these tables; in studies checked, under half for an unresolved V gene and the rest for unknown reasons. In all, the sample holds about 130,000 clones, and more than 75% of those were seen once. The ten top clones hold more than 3.5% of the sample. The specimen was peripheral blood. The receptors stem from a woman aged 55-70 years with acute or convalescent COVID-19.

This clone was seen a single time. The genes are TRBV7-3 and TRBJ2-3, with D perhaps TRBD2 (5 bases). CDR1 and CDR2 (germline): SGHTA, FQGTGA. Trimming cost V 5 bases and J 7 bases, with 10 bases left between them. The CDR3 runs to 12 residues. Here the CDR3 DNA reads TGTGCCAGCAGCCCCGACTACTATACGCAGTATTTT. Translating it yields CASSPDYYTQYF.

This clone appeared once. The CDR3 DNA follows: TGTGCCAGCAGCTTAAACGGCGGGCCCCCAGAGACCCAGTACTTC. This gives the protein CASSLNGGPPETQYF. The genes are TRBV7-3 and TRBJ2-5; D is possibly TRBD2 (5 bases). There are 15 residues in the CDR3. CDR1 and CDR2 from the germline V gene are SGHTA and FQGTGA. The V end was cut by 1 base, the J end by 4 bases, with 13 bases between.

The V call is TRBV19, the J call TRBJ1-4; 7 bases are a match to TRBD1. The CDR3 sequence is 16 residues long. The germline V gene encodes CDR1 LNHDA and CDR2 SQIVND (reference sequence). Trimming at V came to 5 bases and at J to 0 bases, leaving 6 bases not matched to a gene. The CDR3 loop reads CASSFTQGATNEKLFF. The CDR3 DNA sequence: TGTGCCAGTAGTTTTACCCAGGGGGCAACTAATGAAAAACTGTTTTTT.

The chain joins TRBV21-1 to TRBJ2-7; no DNA check was done on the table's D call, TRBD2. TRBV21-1 is an annotated pseudogene. This CDR3 is 14 amino acids long. Here the CDR3 DNA reads TGTGCCAGCAGTTTAGCGGGAGAGTGCTACGAGCAGTACGTC. Amino acid sequence: CASSLAGECYEQYV.

The V call is TRBV9, the J call TRBJ1-1, with D perhaps matching TRBD1 (5 bases). Trimming left V 1 base short and J 1 base short, with 11 bases between. The CDR3 covers 15 residues. Germline lookup yields CDR1 SGDLS and CDR2 YYNGEE. CDR3 sequence (DNA): TGTGCCAGCAGCGTAAGGGGTGAAGAGAACACTGAAGCTTTCTTT. It specifies CASSVRGEENTEAFF.

This clone appeared once. This sequence joins TRBV13 and TRBJ2-5, with D tentatively TRBD1 (7 bases). CDR1 is PRHDT, CDR2 FYEKMQ, per germline (reference sequence). CDR3 length: 14 residues. V was clipped by 7 bases and J by 6 bases, with 18 bases between them. CDR3 region: CASTQGGRRKTQYF. For the CDR3, the DNA is TGTGCCAGCACTCAGGGGGGCCGCCGAAAGACCCAGTACTTC.